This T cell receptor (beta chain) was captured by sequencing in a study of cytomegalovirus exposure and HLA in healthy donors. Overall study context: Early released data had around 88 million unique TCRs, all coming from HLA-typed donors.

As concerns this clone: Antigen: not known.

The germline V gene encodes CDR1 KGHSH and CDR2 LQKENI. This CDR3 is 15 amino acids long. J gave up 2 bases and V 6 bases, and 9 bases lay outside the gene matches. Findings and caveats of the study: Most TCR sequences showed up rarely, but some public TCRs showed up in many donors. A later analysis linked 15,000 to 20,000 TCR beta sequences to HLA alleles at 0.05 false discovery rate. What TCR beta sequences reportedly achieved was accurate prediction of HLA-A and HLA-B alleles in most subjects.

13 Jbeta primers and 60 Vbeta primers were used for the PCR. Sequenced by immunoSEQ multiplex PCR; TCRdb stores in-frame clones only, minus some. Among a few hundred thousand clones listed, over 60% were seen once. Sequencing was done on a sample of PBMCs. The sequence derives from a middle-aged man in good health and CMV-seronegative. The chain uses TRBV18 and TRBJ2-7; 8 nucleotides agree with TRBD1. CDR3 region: CASSNRGQEPYEQYF. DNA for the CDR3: TGTGCCAGCTCCAACCGGGGACAGGAACCCTACGAGCAGTACTTC.